This T cell receptor beta chain originates from a study of blood T cells in healthy people across ages. Through a sample-barcoded 5' primer and a J-beta primer mix, a second PCR was run for roughly 6 to 11 cycles. One entry per CDR3 protein results from TCRdb running MiXCR on the 5' RACE reads. The sample contains roughly 680,000 distinct CDR3 sequences, under 65% of which appear only once. The CDR3 extends over 16 amino acids. V was clipped by 3 bases and J by 2 bases, with 17 bases between them. Per the germline V gene, CDR1 is SGHRS and CDR2 is YFSETQ. Sequenced: blood. The genes are TRBV5-1 and TRBJ1-1, with D possibly matching TRBD1 (6 bases). This sequence originates from a woman older than 75 in good health. The CDR3 DNA reads TGCGCCAGCAGCTATGGCAGGGGTTCCGGAAACACTGAAGCTTTCTTT. It specifies CASSYGRGSGNTEAFF.